The TCR beta chain under discussion was sequenced for a study of long-term antiretroviral therapy in people with HIV. Study conclusions and caveats: Clonotypes expanded prior to ART showed repertoire dominance at all sampled time points.

Investigators performed immunoSEQ version v3.0 at survey level. Clones were read by immunoSEQ multiplex PCR, and TCRdb kept only the in-frame ones, dropping some. The repertoire includes 20,000 to 25,000 clones, around four fifths of them detected once, and 9% to 15% sits in the top ten. V shed 4 bases and J 8 bases; nucleotides not matched to a gene: 12. This CDR3 contains 17 residues. In germline, CDR1 is MGHDK, CDR2 SYGVNS. Points on this clone: Its matching antigen is unknown.

This TCR was recovered from a man in his forties with HIV. The input for sequencing was unsorted PBMCs, taken 1.6 years after starting antiretroviral therapy. V usage is TRBV25-1 and J usage is TRBJ1-6; 9 positions agree with TRBD1. This chain's CDR3 is CASSGDRVALGDSPLHF. The DNA of the CDR3 is TGTGCCAGCAGTGGGGACAGGGTAGCCCTTGGGGATTCACCCCTCCACTTT.